These 20 T cell receptor beta chains originate from one sample sequenced in a study of CD4 T cells in relation to SARS-CoV-2 and coronaviruses (dated by TCRdb to the early 2020s). The protocol used for the library was the immunoSEQ multiplex PCR assay. What TCRdb holds here is the immuneACCESS table cut down to in-frame rearrangements. Part of the clones is not present; checked against another copy, under half of the missing clones reflect an unresolved V gene, and the others are unexplained. This sample comprises approximately 11,000 clones, 75% to 90% of them detected only once. The top ten hold 2% to 2.5% of the sample. The sequencing input was naive CD4+ T cells from PBMCs. Reading the label with the study, this specimen's cell subset or site is: naive CD4+ T cells isolated by negative enrichment. The receptors originated from an adult with COVID-19.

This sequence joins TRBV5-5 and TRBJ1-5, with D possibly matching TRBD1 (5 bases). Trimming took 4 bases from V and 4 from J, leaving 12 bases between them. Per the germline V gene, CDR1 is SGHKS and CDR2 is YYEKEE (reference sequence). The CDR3 contains 14 residues. CDR3 sequence (DNA): TGTGCCAGCAGCCATGACAGTTTGAATCAGCCCCAGCATTTT. This translates into CASSHDSLNQPQHF.

The rearrangement links TRBV9 to TRBJ2-1, with 7 bases that match TRBD2. This CDR3 is built from 15 residues. The germline V gene has CDR1 SGDLS and CDR2 YYNGEE. V was clipped by 0 bases and J by 2 bases; unmatched bases: 2. Here the CDR3 reads CASSVVGGAYNEQFF. As DNA, the CDR3 is TGTGCCAGCAGCGTAGTGGGGGGGGCCTACAATGAGCAGTTCTTC.

The rearrangement uses TRBV27 and TRBJ1-6, with 11 bases lining up with TRBD1. Germline V lookup: CDR1 MNHEY, CDR2 SMNVEV (reference sequence). CDR3 length: 19 residues. The J segment lost 7 bases and the V segment lost 6 bases, leaving 17 bases of the junction unmatched. CDR3 sequence reads: CASRGARTGGVLGNSPLHF. For the CDR3, the DNA is TGTGCCAGCAGGGGGGCCAGGACAGGGGGCGTTTTAGGGAATTCACCCCTCCACTTT.

V and J are TRBV9 and TRBJ1-2, with 7 bases matching TRBD1. V trimming: 4 bases; J trimming: 4 bases; junction bases outside the gene matches: 10. Germline V gene data show CDR1 as SGDLS and CDR2 as YYNGEE. The CDR3 runs to 15 residues. The CDR3 DNA reads as TGTGCCAGCAGCCCACTTCAGGGGGTTATCTATGGCTACACCTTC. Protein: CASSPLQGVIYGYTF.

The chain combines TRBV5-4 with TRBJ2-1; TRBD2 aligns across 10 bases. The CDR3 contains 16 residues. The V gene end was trimmed by 4 bases and the J gene end by 3 bases; junction bases not matched to a gene: 7. The germline V gene encodes CDR1 SGHNT and CDR2 YYREEE (reference sequence). The CDR3 bases are TGTGCCAGCAGCGGGTGGAGCGGGGGGGTCTACAATGAGCAGTTCTTC. Its translation is CASSGWSGGVYNEQFF.

The V call is TRBV10-2, the J call TRBJ1-1; no clear D. The V gene's germline CDR1 is WSHSY and CDR2 SAAADI. The CDR3 consists of 16 residues. Trimming took 3 bases from V and 0 from J, leaving 14 bases between them. CDR3 coding DNA: TGCGCCAGCAGTGACAATGCTAGACCGTTGAACACTGAAGCTTTCTTT. Translation: CASSDNARPLNTEAFF.

The genes are TRBV19 and TRBJ2-7; either TRBD1 or TRBD2 may supply D (5 bases each). Trimming removed 5 bases at V and 2 bases at J, with 19 bases between. Per germline, CDR1 LNHDA and CDR2 SQIVND (reference sequence). CDR3 length: 16 amino acids. CDR3 region: CASSVLTGTVPYEQYF. CDR3 coding DNA: TGTGCCAGTAGTGTTCTAACCGGGACGGTGCCCTACGAGCAGTACTTC. The whole variable domain, filled in from reference TRBV19 and TRBJ2-7, reads DGGITQSPKYLFRKEGQNVTLSCEQNLNHDAMYWYRQDPGQGLRLIYYSQIVNDFQKGDIAEGYSVSREKKESFPLTVTSAQKNPTAFYLCASSVLTGTVPYEQYFGPGTRLTVT.

The chain combines TRBV27 with TRBJ2-4; possibly TRBD1 for D (5 bases). V dropped 6 bases and J dropped 0 bases, with 6 bases sitting between them. This CDR3 has 13 residues. Germline V lookup: CDR1 MNHEY, CDR2 SMNVEV (reference sequence). CDR3 region: CASRGLAKNIQYF. In DNA form, the CDR3 reads TGTGCCAGCAGGGGGCTAGCCAAAAACATTCAGTACTTC.

V and J are TRBV11-2 and TRBJ2-1, with TRBD1 matching 12 bases. Trimming at V came to 1 base and at J to 14 bases, leaving 9 bases not matched to a gene. This CDR3 spans 15 amino acids. Germline V gene lookup returns CDR1 SGHAT and CDR2 FQNNGV. The CDR3 region is CASSLAGTGGDWKFF. For the CDR3, the DNA is TGTGCCAGCAGCTTAGCGGGGACAGGGGGCGATTGGAAGTTCTTC.

The chain is built from TRBV5-1 and TRBJ1-4; TRBD1 agrees at 7 bases. V lost 0 bases to trimming and J lost 8 bases; unmatched junction nucleotides: 4. Germline CDR1 reads SGHRS; CDR2 reads YFSETQ. CDR3 size: 14 residues. In DNA, the CDR3 is TGCGCCAGCAGCTTGGGAGGGGGCGGAGAAAAACTGTTTTTT. Its translation is CASSLGGGGEKLFF.

The chain uses TRBV30 and TRBJ2-7, with D possibly TRBD2 on 6 matching bases. The CDR3 length is 15 residues. Trimming pared 0 bases from V and 0 bases from J, leaving 12 bases between. The germline gives CDR1 GTSNPN, CDR2 SVGIG (reference sequence). The CDR3 reads CAWSVGDSNSYEQYF. CDR3 DNA: TGTGCCTGGAGTGTAGGGGACTCCAACTCCTACGAGCAGTACTTC.

The chain combines TRBV11-2 with TRBJ2-7, with D maybe TRBD2 (5 bases). With 5 bases removed from V and 6 bases from J, the gap between germline ends came to 14 bases. This CDR3 contains 13 residues. CDR1 is SGHAT and CDR2 is FQNNGV in the germline V gene. CDR3 amino acids: CASSPVATTEQYF. CDR3 sequence (DNA): TGTGCCAGCAGCCCGGTAGCGACAACCGAGCAGTACTTC.

The CDR3 spells CATRGSKSSYNEQFF. The CDR3 DNA reads TGTGCCACCAGAGGCTCTAAGTCCTCCTACAATGAGCAGTTCTTC. The genes are TRBV24-1 and TRBJ2-1; D not certain. The germline CDR1 and CDR2 sequences are KGHDR and SFDVKD. Trimming cost V 7 bases and J 0 bases, with 12 bases left between them. This CDR3 contains 15 residues.

The V and J genes are TRBV7-2 and TRBJ1-5; no firm D call. The length of the CDR3 is 16 residues. V dropped 1 base and J dropped 4 bases, with 14 bases sitting between them. Germline V CDR1 and CDR2: SGHTA, FQGNSA. CDR3 nucleotide sequence: TGTGCCAGCAGCTTAGGCCACCAGGCAATAAATCAGCCCCAGCATTTT. Protein: CASSLGHQAINQPQHF.

This clone was counted only a few times. This chain connects TRBV29-1 to TRBJ1-5, with D maybe TRBD1 (5 bases). Germline V gene data show CDR1 as SQVTM and CDR2 as ANQGSEA. Trimming cost V 4 bases and J 2 bases, with 9 bases left between them. This CDR3 contains 13 residues. The DNA of the CDR3 is TGCAGCGTTGCCAGGGACGGCAATCAGCCCCAGCATTTT. Its protein product is CSVARDGNQPQHF.

The chain uses TRBV7-2 and TRBJ1-1; maybe TRBD1 (5 bases). This CDR3 comprises 13 residues. The germline CDR1 and CDR2 sequences are SGHTA and FQGNSA. V was pared by 8 bases and J by 0 bases, with 10 bases between. The DNA for the CDR3 is TGTGCCAGCGGGACCAGGGTGAACACTGAAGCTTTCTTT. Amino acids: CASGTRVNTEAFF.

The chain combines TRBV2 with TRBJ1-5, with 7 bases matching TRBD1. Unmatched junction bases numbered 5, after V lost 4 bases and J lost 2 bases. Germline V CDR1 and CDR2: SNHLY, FYNNEI. This CDR3 is 15 amino acids long. The CDR3 sequence is CASSAGGAGNQPQHF. CDR3 bases: TGTGCCAGCAGTGCAGGGGGGGCTGGCAATCAGCCCCAGCATTTT.

The chain couples TRBV19 to TRBJ2-2; 11 bases map to TRBD2. Germline lookup yields CDR1 LNHDA and CDR2 SQIVND (reference sequence). The CDR3 is made up of 16 amino acids. V gave up 4 bases and J gave up 2 bases; unmatched junction bases: 3. CDR3 nucleotides: TGTGCCAGTAGTACTAGCGGGGGGCGAAACACCGGGGAGCTGTTTTTT. Its translation is CASSTSGGRNTGELFF.

The rearrangement uses TRBV6-2 or TRBV6-3 and TRBJ2-7; either TRBD1 or TRBD2 may supply D (5 bases each). The CDR3 covers 17 residues. V dropped 5 bases and J dropped 0 bases, with 20 bases sitting between them. The germline V gene has CDR1 MNHEY and CDR2 SVGEGT. The CDR3 reads CASSRDGVLPFSYEQYF. Here the CDR3 DNA reads TGTGCCAGCAGTCGGGACGGAGTCCTTCCCTTCTCCTACGAGCAGTACTTC.

This clone was recorded once. The chain combines TRBV24-1 with TRBJ1-3; unclear D gene. Germline CDR1 reads KGHDR; CDR2 reads SFDVKD. The CDR3 sequence is 14 residues long. The V and J ends lost 3 bases and 0 bases respectively, with 5 bases between them. The CDR3 DNA is TGTGCCACCAGTGATCCGAGCTCTGGAAACACCATATATTTT. It translates to CATSDPSSGNTIYF.